Listed below are T cell receptor beta chains from one sample, sequenced in a study of cytomegalovirus exposure and HLA in healthy donors. Profiled with immunoSEQ multiplex PCR; TCRdb holds only in-frame clones, not every one. The sample carries 150,000 to 250,000 clones, roughly 85% recorded once. What was sequenced was PBMCs. These TCRs come from a woman in her forties or fifties in good health and CMV-seronegative. Both conserved end residues are part of each CDR3. A D gene is named only where the DNA matches it firmly. Clone size is given for some rows only: seen once, a few or many times, or a class if the clone is expanded.

>TRBV18|-|TRBD2|TRBJ2-2
TGTGCCAGCTCAAAACTGGCACTAGCGGGAAACCTCGGGGAGCTGTTTTTT
CASSKLALAGNLGELFF
>TRBV4-3|-|-|TRBJ2-1
TGCGCCAGCAGCCAAAGTGGGACATACAATGAGCAGTTCTTC
CASSQSGTYNEQFF
>TRBV28|-|TRBD2|TRBJ2-2
TGTGCCAGCAGTTCAGCGGGAGTCGGCACCGGGGAGCTGTTTTTT
CASSSAGVGTGELFF
>TRBV7-8|once|TRBD2|TRBJ2-7
TGTGCCAGCAGCCGCGATTCCGGGACTAGAGGGTACGAGCAGTACTTC
CASSRDSGTRGYEQYF
>TRBV5-6|once|-|TRBJ2-7
TGTGCCAGCAGCTTGGCGGGGTCCTACGAGCAGTACTTC
CASSLAGSYEQYF
>TRBV28|once|TRBD1|TRBJ1-5
TGTGCCAGCAGTGCCACAGGGGCCCCTAATCAGCCCCAGCATTTT
CASSATGAPNQPQHF
>TRBV4-1|-|TRBD1|TRBJ1-2
TGCGCCAGCAGCCAAGATGTACAGGGGCCGGGCTATGGCTACACCTTC
CASSQDVQGPGYGYTF
>TRBV18|-|TRBD2|TRBJ2-7
TGTGCCAGCTCACCTTGGACTAGCGGTTACTCCTACGAGCAGTACTTC
CASSPWTSGYSYEQYF
>TRBV7-8|once|-|TRBJ1-4
TGTGCCAGCAGCCCCGACCCAGGGTTGAGTGAAAAACTGTTTTTT
CASSPDPGLSEKLFF
>TRBV27|once|-|TRBJ2-7
TGTGCCAGCAGTTTACACAGGGATGTCTACGAGCAGTACTTC
CASSLHRDVYEQYF
>TRBV7-9|-|-|TRBJ2-2
TGTGCCAGCAGCTTAAGCTCAGAGGGCGGGGAGCTGTTTTTT
CASSLSSEGGELFF
>TRBV30|-|-|TRBJ2-1
TGTGCCTGGAATTCGGGACAAATTTTCCTCAATGAGCAGTTCTTC
CAWNSGQIFLNEQFF
>TRBV19|-|-|TRBJ1-2
TGTGCCAGTAGCACTGTTGGAGCGCCCACCTTC
CASSTVGAPTF
>TRBV19|-|-|TRBJ1-1
TGTGCCAGTAGTAAGGACAGAGGGGCAGCTTTCTTT
CASSKDRGAAFF
>TRBV28|few|TRBD1|TRBJ1-2
TGTGCCAGCAGTTTATGGGCAGGGGGTGGTGGGGGCTACACCTTC
CASSLWAGGGGGYTF
>TRBV11-2|-|-|TRBJ2-5
TGTGCCAGCAGCTTAGGAATAGCGATCGAGACCCAGTACTTC
CASSLGIAIETQYF
>TRBV27|-|TRBD1|TRBJ1-5
TGTGCCAGCAGTTCCAGGGGGAGCGGCAATCAGCCCCAGCATTTT
CASSSRGSGNQPQHF
>TRBV7-9|-|-|TRBJ2-1
TGTTCCAGCAGCTTCGTCCGACTAGGCGATGAGCAGTTCTTC
CSSSFVRLGDEQFF
>TRBV18|few|-|TRBJ2-2
TGTGCCAGCTCACAACGACAGAAAGACCCGGCGGAGCTGTTTTTT
CASSQRQKDPAELFF
>TRBV6-1|-|TRBD1|TRBJ1-2
TGTGCCAGCAAATTCTCTCAGGGGGCGCGGGGCTACACCTTC
CASKFSQGARGYTF
>TRBV5-4|-|TRBD1|TRBJ1-4
TGTGCCAGCAGCTTGGACAGGGGCGTTGGTGAAAAACTGTTTTTT
CASSLDRGVGEKLFF
>TRBV28|-|TRBD1|TRBJ1-5
TGTGCCAGCAGTGGGGCGGACAGGTTCAATCAGCCCCAGCATTTT
CASSGADRFNQPQHF